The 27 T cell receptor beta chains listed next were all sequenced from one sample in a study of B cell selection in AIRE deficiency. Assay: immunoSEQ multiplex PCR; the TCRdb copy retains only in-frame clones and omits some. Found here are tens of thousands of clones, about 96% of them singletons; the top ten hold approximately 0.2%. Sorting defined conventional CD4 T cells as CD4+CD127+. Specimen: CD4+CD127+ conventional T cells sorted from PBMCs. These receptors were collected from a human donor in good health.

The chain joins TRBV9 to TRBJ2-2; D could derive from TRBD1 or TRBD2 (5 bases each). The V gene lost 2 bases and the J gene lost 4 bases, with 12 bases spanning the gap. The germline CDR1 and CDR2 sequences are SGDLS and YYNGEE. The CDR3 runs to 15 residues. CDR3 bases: TGTGCCAGCAGCGTTGGGGGTTTGATCACCGGGGAGCTGTTTTTT. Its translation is CASSVGGLITGELFF.

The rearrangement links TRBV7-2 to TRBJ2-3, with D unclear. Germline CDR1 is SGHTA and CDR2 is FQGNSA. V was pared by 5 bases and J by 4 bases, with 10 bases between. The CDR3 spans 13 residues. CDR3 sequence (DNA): TGTGCCAGCAGCGCTCAAACTTCAGATACGCAGTATTTT. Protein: CASSAQTSDTQYF.

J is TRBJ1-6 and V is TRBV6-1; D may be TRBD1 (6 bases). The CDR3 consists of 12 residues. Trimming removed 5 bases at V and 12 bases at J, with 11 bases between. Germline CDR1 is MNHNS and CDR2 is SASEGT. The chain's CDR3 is CASSSSGQPLHF. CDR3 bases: TGTGCCAGCAGTTCGTCGGGACAACCCCTCCACTTT.

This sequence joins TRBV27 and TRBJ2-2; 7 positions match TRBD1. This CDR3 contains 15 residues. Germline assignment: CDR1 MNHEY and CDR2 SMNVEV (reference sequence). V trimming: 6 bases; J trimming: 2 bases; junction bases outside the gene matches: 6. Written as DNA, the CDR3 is TGTGCCAGCAGAACCGGGACAGCCAACACCGGGGAGCTGTTTTTT. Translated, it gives CASRTGTANTGELFF.

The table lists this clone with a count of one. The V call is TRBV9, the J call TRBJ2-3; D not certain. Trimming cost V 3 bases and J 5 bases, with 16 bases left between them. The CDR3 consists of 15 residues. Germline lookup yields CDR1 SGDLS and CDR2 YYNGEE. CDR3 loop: CASSARPQRLDTQYF. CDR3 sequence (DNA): TGTGCCAGCAGCGCCCGGCCACAGCGACTAGATACGCAGTATTTT.

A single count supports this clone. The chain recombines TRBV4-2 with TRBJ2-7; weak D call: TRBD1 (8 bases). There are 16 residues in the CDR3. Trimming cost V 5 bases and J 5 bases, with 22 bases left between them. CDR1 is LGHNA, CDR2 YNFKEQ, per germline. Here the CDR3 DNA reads TGTGCCAGCAGCAAACAGGGGGGGCAAGCTAACCACGAGCAGTACTTC. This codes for CASSKQGGQANHEQYF.

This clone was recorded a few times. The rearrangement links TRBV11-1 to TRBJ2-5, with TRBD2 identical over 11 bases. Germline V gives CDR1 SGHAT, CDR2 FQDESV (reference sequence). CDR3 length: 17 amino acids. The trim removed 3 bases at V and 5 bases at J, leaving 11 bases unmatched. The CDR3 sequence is CASSLISGRGISETQYF. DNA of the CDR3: TGTGCCAGCAGCTTGATTAGCGGGAGGGGGATTTCGGAGACCCAGTACTTC.

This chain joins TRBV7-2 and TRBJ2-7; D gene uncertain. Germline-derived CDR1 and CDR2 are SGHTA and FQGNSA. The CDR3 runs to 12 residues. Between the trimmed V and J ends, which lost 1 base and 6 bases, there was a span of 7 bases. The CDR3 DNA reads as TGTGCCAGCAGCTTAGATACTACCGAGCAGTACTTC. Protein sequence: CASSLDTTEQYF.

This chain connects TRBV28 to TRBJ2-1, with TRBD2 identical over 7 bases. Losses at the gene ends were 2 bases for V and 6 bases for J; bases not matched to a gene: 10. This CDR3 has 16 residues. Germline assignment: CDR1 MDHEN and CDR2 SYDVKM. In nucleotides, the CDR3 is TGTGCCAGCAGTTTAATAGTGGGAGGGCTGGCCAATGAGCAGTTCTTC. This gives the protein CASSLIVGGLANEQFF.

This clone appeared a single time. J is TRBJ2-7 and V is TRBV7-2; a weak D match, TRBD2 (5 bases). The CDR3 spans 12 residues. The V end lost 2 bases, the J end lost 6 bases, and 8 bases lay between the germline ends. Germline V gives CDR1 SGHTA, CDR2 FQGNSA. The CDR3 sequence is CASSLTGIEQYF. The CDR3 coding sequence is TGTGCCAGCAGCTTAACCGGGATCGAGCAGTACTTC.

The CDR3 DNA reads TGTGCCAGCAGTACATATACGCCAGGGGTAGAAGCTTTCTTT. It translates to CASSTYTPGVEAFF. V is TRBV28 and J is TRBJ1-1, with TRBD1 as a possible D gene (6 bases). In germline, CDR1 is MDHEN, CDR2 SYDVKM. The CDR3 loop spans 14 amino acids. With 5 bases removed from V and 8 bases from J, the gap between germline ends came to 18 bases.

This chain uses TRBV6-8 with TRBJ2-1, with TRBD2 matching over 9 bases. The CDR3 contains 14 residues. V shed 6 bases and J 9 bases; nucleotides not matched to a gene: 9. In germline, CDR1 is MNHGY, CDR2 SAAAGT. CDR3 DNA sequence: TGTGCCAGCAGCTTAGCGGGAGTAGTGGGTGAGCAGTTCTTC. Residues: CASSLAGVVGEQFF.

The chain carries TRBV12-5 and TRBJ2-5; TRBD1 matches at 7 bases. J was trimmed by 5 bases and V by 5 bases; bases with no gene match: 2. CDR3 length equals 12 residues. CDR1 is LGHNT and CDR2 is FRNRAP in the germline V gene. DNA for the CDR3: TGTGCTAGTGGTGTACAGGGGGAGACCCAGTACTTC. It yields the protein CASGVQGETQYF.

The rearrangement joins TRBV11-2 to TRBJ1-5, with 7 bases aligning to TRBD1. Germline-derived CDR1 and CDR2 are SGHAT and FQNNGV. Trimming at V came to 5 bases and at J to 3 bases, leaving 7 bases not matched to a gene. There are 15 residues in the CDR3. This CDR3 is CASSGAGTANQPQHF. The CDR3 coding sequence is TGTGCCAGCAGCGGTGCTGGGACAGCCAATCAGCCCCAGCATTTT. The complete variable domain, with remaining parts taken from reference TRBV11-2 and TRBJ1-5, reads EAGVAQSPRYKIIEKRQSVAFWCNPISGHATLYWYQQILGQGPKLLIQFQNNGVVDDSQLPKDRFSAERLKGVDSTLKIQPAKLEDSAVYLCASSGAGTANQPQHFGDGTRLSIL.

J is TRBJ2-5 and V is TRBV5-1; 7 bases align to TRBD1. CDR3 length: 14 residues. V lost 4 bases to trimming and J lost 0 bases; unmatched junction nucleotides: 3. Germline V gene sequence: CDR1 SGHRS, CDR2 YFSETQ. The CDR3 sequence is CASSPGTDQETQYF. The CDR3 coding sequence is TGCGCCAGCAGCCCCGGGACAGACCAAGAGACCCAGTACTTC.

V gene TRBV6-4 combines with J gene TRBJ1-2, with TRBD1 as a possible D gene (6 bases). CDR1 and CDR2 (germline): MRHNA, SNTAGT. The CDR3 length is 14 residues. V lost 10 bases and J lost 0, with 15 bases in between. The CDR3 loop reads CAIQNRAPNYGYTF. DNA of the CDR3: TGTGCCATTCAAAACAGGGCCCCTAACTATGGCTACACCTTC.

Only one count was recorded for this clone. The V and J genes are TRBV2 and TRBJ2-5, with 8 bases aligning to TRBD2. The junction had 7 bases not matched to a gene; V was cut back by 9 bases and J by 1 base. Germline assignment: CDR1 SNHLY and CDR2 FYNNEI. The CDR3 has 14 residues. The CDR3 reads CARSGGDLQETQYF. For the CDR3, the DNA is TGTGCCAGATCGGGAGGGGACCTCCAAGAGACCCAGTACTTC.

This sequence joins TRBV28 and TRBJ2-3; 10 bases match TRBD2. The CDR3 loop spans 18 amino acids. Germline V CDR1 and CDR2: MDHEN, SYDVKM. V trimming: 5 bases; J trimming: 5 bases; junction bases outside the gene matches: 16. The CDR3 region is CASSGPSGRAGWIDTQYF. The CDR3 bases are TGTGCCAGCAGTGGGCCAAGCGGGAGGGCCGGTTGGATAGATACGCAGTATTTT.

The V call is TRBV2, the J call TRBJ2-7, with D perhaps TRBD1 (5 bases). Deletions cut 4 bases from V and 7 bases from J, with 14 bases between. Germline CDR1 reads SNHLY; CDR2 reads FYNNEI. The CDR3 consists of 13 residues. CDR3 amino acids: CASSVEQGGEQYF. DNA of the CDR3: TGTGCCAGCAGTGTGGAGCAGGGTGGTGAGCAGTACTTC.

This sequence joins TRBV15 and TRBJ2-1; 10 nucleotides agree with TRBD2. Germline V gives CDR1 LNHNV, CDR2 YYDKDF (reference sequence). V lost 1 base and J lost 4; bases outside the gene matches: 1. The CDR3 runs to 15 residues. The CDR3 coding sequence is TGTGCCACCAGCAGAGGAGCGGGAGGGTACAATGAGCAGTTCTTC. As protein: CATSRGAGGYNEQFF.

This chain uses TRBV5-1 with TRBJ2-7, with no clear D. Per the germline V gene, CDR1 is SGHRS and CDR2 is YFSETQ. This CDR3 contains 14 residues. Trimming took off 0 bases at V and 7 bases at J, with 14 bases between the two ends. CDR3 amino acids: CASSLVSLSLEQYF. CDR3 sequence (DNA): TGCGCCAGCAGCTTGGTGAGCCTTTCTCTTGAGCAGTACTTC.

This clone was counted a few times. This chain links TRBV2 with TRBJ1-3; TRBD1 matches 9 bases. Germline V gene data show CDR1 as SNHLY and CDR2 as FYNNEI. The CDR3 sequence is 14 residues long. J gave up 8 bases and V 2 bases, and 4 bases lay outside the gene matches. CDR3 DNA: TGTGCCAGCAGTGAATCGTGGACAGGGGACACCATATATTTT. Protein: CASSESWTGDTIYF.

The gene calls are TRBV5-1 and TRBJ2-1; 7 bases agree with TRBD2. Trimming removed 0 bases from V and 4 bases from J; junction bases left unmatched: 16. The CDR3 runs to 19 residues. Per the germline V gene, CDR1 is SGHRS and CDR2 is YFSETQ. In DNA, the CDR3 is TGCGCCAGCAGCTTGGGAGGCAGGTGGACGGGCGGGAGTTACAATGAGCAGTTCTTC. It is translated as CASSLGGRWTGGSYNEQFF.

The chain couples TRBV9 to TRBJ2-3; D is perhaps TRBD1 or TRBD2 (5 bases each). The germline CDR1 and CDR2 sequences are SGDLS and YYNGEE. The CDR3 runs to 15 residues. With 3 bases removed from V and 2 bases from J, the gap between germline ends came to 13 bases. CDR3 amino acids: CASSARDGYTDTQYF. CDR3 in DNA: TGTGCCAGCAGCGCCCGGGACGGTTACACAGATACGCAGTATTTT.

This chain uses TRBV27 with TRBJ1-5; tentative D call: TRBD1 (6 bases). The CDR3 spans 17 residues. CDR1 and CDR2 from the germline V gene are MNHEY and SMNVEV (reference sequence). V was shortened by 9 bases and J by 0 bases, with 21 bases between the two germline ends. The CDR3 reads CASRYRAHDYSNQPQHF. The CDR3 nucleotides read TGTGCCAGTCGCTACAGGGCACACGATTATAGCAATCAGCCCCAGCATTTT.

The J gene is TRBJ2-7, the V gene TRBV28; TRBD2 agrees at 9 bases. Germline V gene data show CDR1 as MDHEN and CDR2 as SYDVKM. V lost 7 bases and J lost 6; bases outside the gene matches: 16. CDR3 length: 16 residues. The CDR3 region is CASTPAGGRAFGEQYF. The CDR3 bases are TGTGCCAGCACCCCGGCGGGCGGGAGGGCCTTTGGCGAGCAGTACTTC.

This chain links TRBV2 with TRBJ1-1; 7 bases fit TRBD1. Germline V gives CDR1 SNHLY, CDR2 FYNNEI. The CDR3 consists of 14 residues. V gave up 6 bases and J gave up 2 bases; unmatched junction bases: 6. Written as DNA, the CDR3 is TGTGCCAGCAGGGCGACAGGGCGAAACACTGAAGCTTTCTTT. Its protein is CASRATGRNTEAFF. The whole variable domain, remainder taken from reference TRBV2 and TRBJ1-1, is EPEVTQTPSHQVTQMGQEVILRCVPISNHLYFYWYRQILGQKVEFLVSFYNNEISEKSEIFDDQFSVERPDGSNFTLKIRSTKLEDSAMYFCASRATGRNTEAFFGQGTRLTVV.